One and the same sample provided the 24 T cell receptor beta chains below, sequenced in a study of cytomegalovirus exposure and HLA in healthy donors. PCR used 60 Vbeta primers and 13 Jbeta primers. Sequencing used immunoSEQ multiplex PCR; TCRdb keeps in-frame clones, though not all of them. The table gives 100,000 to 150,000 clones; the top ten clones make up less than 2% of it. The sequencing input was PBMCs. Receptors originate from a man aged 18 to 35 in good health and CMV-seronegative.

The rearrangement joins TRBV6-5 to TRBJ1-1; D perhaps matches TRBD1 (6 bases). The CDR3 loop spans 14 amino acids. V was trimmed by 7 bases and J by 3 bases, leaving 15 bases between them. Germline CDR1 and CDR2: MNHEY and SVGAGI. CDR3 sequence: CASTRGQLDTEAFF. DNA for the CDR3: TGTGCCAGCACCAGGGGTCAACTAGACACTGAAGCTTTCTTT.

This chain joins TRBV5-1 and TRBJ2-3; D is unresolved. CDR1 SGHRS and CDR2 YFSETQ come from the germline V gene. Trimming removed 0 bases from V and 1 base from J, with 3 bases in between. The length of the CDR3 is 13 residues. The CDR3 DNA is TGCGCCAGCAGCTTGGCCGGCACAGATACGCAGTATTTT. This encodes CASSLAGTDTQYF.

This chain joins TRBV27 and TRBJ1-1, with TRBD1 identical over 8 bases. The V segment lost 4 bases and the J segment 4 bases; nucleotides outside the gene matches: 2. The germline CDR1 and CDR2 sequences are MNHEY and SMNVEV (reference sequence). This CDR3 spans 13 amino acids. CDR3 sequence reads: CASSWGQVTEAFF. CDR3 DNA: TGTGCCAGCAGTTGGGGACAGGTCACTGAAGCTTTCTTT.

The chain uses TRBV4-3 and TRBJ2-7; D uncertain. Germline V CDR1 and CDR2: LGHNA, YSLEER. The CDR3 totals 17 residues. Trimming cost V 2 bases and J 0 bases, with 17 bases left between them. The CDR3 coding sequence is TGCGCCAGCAGCCAATCCCCCTCCGAGCCGAGCTCCTACGAGCAGTACTTC. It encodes CASSQSPSEPSSYEQYF.

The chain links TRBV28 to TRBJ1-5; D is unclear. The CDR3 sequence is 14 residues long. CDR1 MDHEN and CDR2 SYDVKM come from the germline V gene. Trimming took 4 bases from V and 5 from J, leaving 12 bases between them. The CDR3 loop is CASSSVIGDQPQHF. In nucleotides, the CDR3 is TGTGCCAGCAGTTCGGTAATAGGAGATCAGCCCCAGCATTTT.

The CDR3 nucleotides are TGTGCCAGCTCACCTGCCGGGACAGGGATAACAGATACGCAGTATTTT. Protein: CASSPAGTGITDTQYF. The chain employs TRBV18 and TRBJ2-3; TRBD1 matches at 9 bases. Per germline, CDR1 KGHSH and CDR2 LQKENI. With V trimmed by 3 bases and J by 3 bases, 7 bases remained unmatched. This CDR3 is 16 amino acids long.

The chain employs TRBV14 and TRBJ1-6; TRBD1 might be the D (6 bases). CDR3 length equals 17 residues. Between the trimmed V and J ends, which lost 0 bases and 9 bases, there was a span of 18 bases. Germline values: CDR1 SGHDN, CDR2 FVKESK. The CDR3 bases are TGTGCCAGCAGCCAAGATCCCCGGAGAGAGGGGGTTTCACCCCTCCACTTT. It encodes CASSQDPRREGVSPLHF.

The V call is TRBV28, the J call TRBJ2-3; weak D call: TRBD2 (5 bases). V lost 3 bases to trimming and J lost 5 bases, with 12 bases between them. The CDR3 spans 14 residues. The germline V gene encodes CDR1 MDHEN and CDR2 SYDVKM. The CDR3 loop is CASSFGGSEDTQYF. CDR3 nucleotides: TGTGCCAGCAGTTTTGGCGGGTCGGAAGATACGCAGTATTTT.

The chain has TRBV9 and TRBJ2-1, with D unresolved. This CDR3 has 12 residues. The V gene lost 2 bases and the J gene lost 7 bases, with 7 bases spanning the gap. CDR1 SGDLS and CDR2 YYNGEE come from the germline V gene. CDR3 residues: CASSVRTNEQFF. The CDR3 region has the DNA TGTGCCAGCAGCGTCCGAACTAATGAGCAGTTCTTC.

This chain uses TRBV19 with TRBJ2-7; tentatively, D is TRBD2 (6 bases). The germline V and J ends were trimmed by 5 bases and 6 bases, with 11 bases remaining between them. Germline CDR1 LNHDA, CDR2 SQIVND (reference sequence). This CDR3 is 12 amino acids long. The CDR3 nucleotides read TGTGCCAGTAGTCCCCAGGGAGGCGAGCAGTACTTC. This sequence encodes CASSPQGGEQYF.

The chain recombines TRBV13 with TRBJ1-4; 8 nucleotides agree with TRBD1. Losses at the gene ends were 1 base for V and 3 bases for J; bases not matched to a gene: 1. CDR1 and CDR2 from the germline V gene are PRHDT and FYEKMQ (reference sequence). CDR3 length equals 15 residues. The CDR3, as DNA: TGTGCCAGCAGCTTAGACAGGGGGTCTAATGAAAAACTGTTTTTT. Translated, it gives CASSLDRGSNEKLFF. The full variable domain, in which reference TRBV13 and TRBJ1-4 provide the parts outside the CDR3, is AAGVIQSPRHLIKEKRETATLKCYPIPRHDTVYWYQQGPGQDPQFLISFYEKMQSDKGSIPDRFSAQQFSDYHSELNMSSLELGDSALYFCASSLDRGSNEKLFFGSGTQLSVL.

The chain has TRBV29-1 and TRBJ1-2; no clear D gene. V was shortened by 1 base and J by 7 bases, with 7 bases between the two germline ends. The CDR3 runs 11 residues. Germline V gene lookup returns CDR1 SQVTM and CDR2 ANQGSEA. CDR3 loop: CSVEAGFGYTF. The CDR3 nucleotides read TGCAGCGTTGAAGCAGGATTTGGCTACACCTTC.

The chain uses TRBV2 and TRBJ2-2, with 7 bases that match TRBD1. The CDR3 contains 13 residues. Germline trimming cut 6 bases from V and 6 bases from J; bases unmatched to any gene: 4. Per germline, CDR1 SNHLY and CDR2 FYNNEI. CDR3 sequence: CASRATGAGELFF. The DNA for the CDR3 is TGTGCCAGCAGGGCCACAGGGGCCGGGGAGCTGTTTTTT. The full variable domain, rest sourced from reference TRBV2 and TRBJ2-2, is EPEVTQTPSHQVTQMGQEVILRCVPISNHLYFYWYRQILGQKVEFLVSFYNNEISEKSEIFDDQFSVERPDGSNFTLKIRSTKLEDSAMYFCASRATGAGELFFGEGSRLTVL.

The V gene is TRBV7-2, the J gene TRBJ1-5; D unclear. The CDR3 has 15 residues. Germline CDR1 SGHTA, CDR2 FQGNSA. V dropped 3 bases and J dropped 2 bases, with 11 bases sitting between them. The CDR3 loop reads CASSFLPGGNQPQHF. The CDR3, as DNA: TGTGCCAGCAGCTTCCTGCCGGGAGGCAATCAGCCCCAGCATTTT.

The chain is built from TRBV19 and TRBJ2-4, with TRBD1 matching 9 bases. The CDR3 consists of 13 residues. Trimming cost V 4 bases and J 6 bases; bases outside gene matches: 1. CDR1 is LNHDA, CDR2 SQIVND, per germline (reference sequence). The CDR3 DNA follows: TGTGCCAGTAGTACGGACAGGGGAAACATTCAGTACTTC. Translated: CASSTDRGNIQYF.

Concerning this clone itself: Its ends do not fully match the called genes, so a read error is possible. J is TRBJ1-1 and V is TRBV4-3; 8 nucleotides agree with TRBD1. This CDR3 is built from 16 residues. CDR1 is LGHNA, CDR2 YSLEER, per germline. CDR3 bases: TGCGCCAGCAGCCAACAGAGGACAGGGCAGAACACTGAAGCTTCCTTT. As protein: CASSQQRTGQNTEASF.

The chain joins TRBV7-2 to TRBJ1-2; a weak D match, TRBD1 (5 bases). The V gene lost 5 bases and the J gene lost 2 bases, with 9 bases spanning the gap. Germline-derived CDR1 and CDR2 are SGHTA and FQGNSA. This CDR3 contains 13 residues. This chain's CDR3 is CASSPDSNYGYTF. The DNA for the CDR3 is TGTGCCAGCAGCCCCGACAGCAACTATGGCTACACCTTC.

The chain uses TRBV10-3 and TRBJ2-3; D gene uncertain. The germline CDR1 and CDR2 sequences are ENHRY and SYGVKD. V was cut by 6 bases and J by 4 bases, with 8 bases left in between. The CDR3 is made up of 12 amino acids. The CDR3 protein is CAISLDADTQYF. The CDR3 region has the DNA TGTGCCATCAGCCTAGACGCAGATACGCAGTATTTT.

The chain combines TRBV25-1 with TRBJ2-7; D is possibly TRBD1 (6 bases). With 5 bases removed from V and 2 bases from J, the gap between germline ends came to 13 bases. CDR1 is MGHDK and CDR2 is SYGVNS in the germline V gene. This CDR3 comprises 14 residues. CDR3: CASSNPRGTYEQYF. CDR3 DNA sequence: TGTGCCAGCAGTAACCCGAGGGGGACCTACGAGCAGTACTTC.

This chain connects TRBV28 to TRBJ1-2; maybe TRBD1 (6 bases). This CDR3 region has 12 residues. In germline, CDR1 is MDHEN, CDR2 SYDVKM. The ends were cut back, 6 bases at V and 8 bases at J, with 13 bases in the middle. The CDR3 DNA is TGTGCCAGCAGGCTAACAGGGTCCGGCTACACCTTC. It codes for CASRLTGSGYTF.

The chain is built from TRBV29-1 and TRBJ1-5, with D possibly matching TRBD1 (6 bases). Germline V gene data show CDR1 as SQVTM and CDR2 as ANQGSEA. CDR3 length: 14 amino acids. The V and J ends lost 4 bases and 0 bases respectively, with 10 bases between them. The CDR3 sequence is CSVGTVSSNQPQHF. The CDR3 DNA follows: TGCAGCGTTGGGACAGTGAGTAGCAATCAGCCCCAGCATTTT.

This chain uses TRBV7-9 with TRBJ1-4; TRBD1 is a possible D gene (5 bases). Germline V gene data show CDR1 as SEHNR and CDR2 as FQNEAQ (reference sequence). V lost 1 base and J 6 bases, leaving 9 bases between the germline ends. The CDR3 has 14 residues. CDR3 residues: CASSLVIRDEKLFF. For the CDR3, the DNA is TGTGCCAGCAGCTTAGTGATCAGGGATGAAAAACTGTTTTTT.

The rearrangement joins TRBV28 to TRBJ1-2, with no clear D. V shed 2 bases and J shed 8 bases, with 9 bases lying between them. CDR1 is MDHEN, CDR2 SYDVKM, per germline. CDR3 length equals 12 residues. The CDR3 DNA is TGTGCCAGCAGTTTAGGTCCGGGGGGCTACACCTTC. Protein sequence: CASSLGPGGYTF.

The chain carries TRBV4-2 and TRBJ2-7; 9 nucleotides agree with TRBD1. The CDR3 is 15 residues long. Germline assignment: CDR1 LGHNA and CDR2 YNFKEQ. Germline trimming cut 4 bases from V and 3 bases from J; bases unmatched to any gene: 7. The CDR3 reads CASSPGDREIYEQYF. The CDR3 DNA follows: TGTGCCAGCAGCCCCGGGGACAGGGAGATCTACGAGCAGTACTTC.